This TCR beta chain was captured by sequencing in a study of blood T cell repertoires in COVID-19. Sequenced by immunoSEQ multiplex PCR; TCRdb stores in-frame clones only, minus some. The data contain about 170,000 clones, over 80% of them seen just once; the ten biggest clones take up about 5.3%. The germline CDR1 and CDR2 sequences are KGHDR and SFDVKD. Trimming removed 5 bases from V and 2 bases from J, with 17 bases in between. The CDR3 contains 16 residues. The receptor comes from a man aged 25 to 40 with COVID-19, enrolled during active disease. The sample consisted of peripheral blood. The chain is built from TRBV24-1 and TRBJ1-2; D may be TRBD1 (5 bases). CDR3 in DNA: TGTGCCACCAGTGGTGGGGGGGGACCTTCCAACTATGGCTACACCTTC. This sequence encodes CATSGGGGPSNYGYTF.